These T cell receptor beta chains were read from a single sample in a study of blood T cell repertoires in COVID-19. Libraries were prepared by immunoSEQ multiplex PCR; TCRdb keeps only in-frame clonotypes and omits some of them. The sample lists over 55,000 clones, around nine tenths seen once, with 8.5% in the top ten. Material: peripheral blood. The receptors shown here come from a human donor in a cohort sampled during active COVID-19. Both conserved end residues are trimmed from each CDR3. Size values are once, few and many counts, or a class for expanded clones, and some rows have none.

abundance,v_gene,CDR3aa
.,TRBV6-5,ASSYSLGAREQY
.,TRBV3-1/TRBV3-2,ASSPTEGGSSGNTIY
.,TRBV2,ASSEGEGGETQY
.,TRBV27,ASSSSGGNNEQF
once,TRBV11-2,ASSLGSAANSYEQY
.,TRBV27,ASRIQGRNANTEAF
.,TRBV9,ASSVGEGEVYGYT
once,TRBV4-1,ASSQDRTGNSPLH
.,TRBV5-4,ASSLPGQIYGYT
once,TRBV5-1,ASSPRTSFPDTQY
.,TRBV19,ASSPPGLAPLGQY
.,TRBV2,ASKEAGWSYT
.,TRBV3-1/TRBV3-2,ASSQASGDYNEQF
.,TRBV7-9,ASSLGLAGGQLSYEQY
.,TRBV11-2,ASSLTFGGYYNEQF
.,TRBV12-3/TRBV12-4,ASSLVDSYGYT
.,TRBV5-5,ASRFVWRDSPSNSPLH
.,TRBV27,ASRLPEKLF
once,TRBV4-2,ASSQGWRGGISYNEQF
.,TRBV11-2,ASSLATGQVTGNTIY
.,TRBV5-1,ASSLDASSGVYTDTQY
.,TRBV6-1,ASSEGDRPWGYT
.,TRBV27,ASSLGRSSHGYT
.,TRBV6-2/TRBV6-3,ASSPRTGSNYGYT
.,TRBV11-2,ASSSKAGALSSYEQY
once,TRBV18,ASSPTFTGYNGYT
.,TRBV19,ASTKSLADSYNEQF
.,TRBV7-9,ASSLDRGGYGYT
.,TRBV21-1,ASSKVGFAQGAFHGYT
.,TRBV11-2,ASSLVRGGDTEAF
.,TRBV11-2,ASRRDRVRYEQY
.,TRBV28,ASSSPNRGSAEAF
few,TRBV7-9,ASSWANTEAF
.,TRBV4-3,ASSQRQGSSYNSPLH
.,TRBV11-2,ASSLSSGRDNGYEQY
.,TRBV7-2,ASSLGSGTVGTEAF
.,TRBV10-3,AISPGTGGSEAF
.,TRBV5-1,ATSPDRAQVEKLF
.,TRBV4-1,ASSQRGQNTEAF
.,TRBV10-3,AISDGQGASNTEAF
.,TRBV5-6,ASSLWGAYEQY
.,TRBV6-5,ASSNEGQANTEAF
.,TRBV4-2,ASSQLMGGDSPLH